This T cell receptor beta chain was observed in a study of cytomegalovirus exposure and HLA in healthy donors. Study-wide points: What TCR beta sequences reportedly achieved was accurate prediction of HLA-A and HLA-B alleles in most subjects.

Concerning this clone: Antigen unknown.

13 Jbeta primers and 60 Vbeta primers were used for the PCR. Repertoires were generated with immunoSEQ multiplex PCR, while TCRdb's copy carries only in-frame clones and drops some. The data hold about 120,000 clones, with more than 75% observed a single time. Deletions cut 4 bases from V and 4 bases from J, with 6 bases between. This CDR3 has 11 amino acids. Germline loops: CDR1 SGHNT, CDR2 YYREEE (reference sequence). This chain uses TRBV5-4 with TRBJ2-7, with TRBD1 as a possible D gene (6 bases). The sequence was collected from a woman aged 40 to 50 in good health and CMV-seropositive. Sequencing input: PBMCs. The CDR3 region is CASSGQYEQYF. CDR3 bases: TGTGCCAGCAGCGGACAGTACGAGCAGTACTTC.